One sample yielded the 32 T cell receptor beta chains listed below, sequenced in a study of multiple sclerosis patients with progressive multifocal leukoencephalopathy. Documented time point: before natalizumab initiation. TCRdb's table, derived via immunoSEQ multiplex PCR, lists solely in-frame clones and lacks some. The sample consists of 25,000 to 30,000 clones, around nine tenths of them appearing once. Sequenced sample: PBMCs. Receptors originate from a human donor with multiple sclerosis.

The count of this clone is one. This chain uses TRBV5-1 with TRBJ2-3; D is possibly TRBD2 (6 bases). Trimming cost V 0 bases and J 4 bases, with 12 bases left between them. The CDR3 runs 15 residues. CDR1 and CDR2 (germline): SGHRS, YFSETQ. DNA of the CDR3: TGCGCCAGCAGCTTGGGTCAAGCGGGTGCAGATACGCAGTATTTT. It is translated as CASSLGQAGADTQYF.

This sequence joins TRBV19 and TRBJ2-3; D is perhaps TRBD2 (5 bases). The CDR3 totals 13 residues. Germline V gives CDR1 LNHDA, CDR2 SQIVND (reference sequence). Trimming removed 7 bases from V and 1 base from J, with 9 bases in between. CDR3 in DNA: TGTGCCAGTACAGAGGGCGGCACAGATACGCAGTATTTT. It specifies CASTEGGTDTQYF.

A remark on this clone: A read error may produce the germline difference seen at one junction end. This chain joins TRBV27 and TRBJ1-1; unclear D gene. This CDR3 contains 15 residues. Germline assignment: CDR1 MNHEY and CDR2 SMNVEV (reference sequence). CDR3 DNA sequence: TGTGCCAACAGTCGACCCACGGACGGGAACACTGAAGCTTTCTTT. It codes for CANSRPTDGNTEAFF.

The V and J genes are TRBV18 and TRBJ2-1; TRBD2 matches at 13 bases. Trimming cost V 4 bases and J 0 bases; bases outside gene matches: 9. The CDR3 sequence is 19 residues long. Germline V gives CDR1 KGHSH, CDR2 LQKENI. The CDR3 DNA is TGTGCCAGCTCACAAAGGACTAGCGGGGGTTACAGCTCCTACAATGAGCAGTTCTTC. It yields the protein CASSQRTSGGYSSYNEQFF.

CDR3 amino acids: CASSFRQLYGYTF. CDR3 sequence (DNA): TGTGCCAGCAGCTTCCGACAGCTCTATGGCTACACCTTC. The genes are TRBV5-4 and TRBJ1-2, with D possibly matching TRBD1 (5 bases). Trimming left V 2 bases short and J 4 bases short, with 9 bases between. The CDR3 has 13 amino acids. Germline loops: CDR1 SGHNT, CDR2 YYREEE (reference sequence).

J is TRBJ2-3 and V is TRBV30; 11 bases are shared with TRBD2. Per the germline V gene, CDR1 is GTSNPN and CDR2 is SVGIG (reference sequence). The CDR3 covers 14 residues. The V segment lost 2 bases and the J segment 5 bases; nucleotides outside the gene matches: 3. The CDR3 loop is CAWSLAGGGDTQYF. CDR3 bases: TGTGCCTGGAGTCTAGCGGGGGGAGGAGATACGCAGTATTTT.

V usage is TRBV30 and J usage is TRBJ1-2; D may be TRBD1 (5 bases). Trimming shortened V by 3 bases and J by 8 bases, and 13 bases separated the two germline ends. This CDR3 is 12 amino acids long. The germline CDR1 and CDR2 sequences are GTSNPN and SVGIG (reference sequence). Here the CDR3 DNA reads TGTGCCTGGAGCGTCGGACATGTCGGCTACACCTTC. Its protein is CAWSVGHVGYTF.

This rearrangement joins TRBV7-9 to TRBJ2-3, with D uncertain. Germline V gene lookup returns CDR1 SEHNR and CDR2 FQNEAQ (reference sequence). The V and J ends lost 0 bases and 0 bases respectively, with 7 bases between them. CDR3 length: 15 residues. The CDR3, as DNA: TGTGCCAGCAGCTTAGCGCTAGGGAGCACAGATACGCAGTATTTT. Its translation: CASSLALGSTDTQYF.

V and J are TRBV7-2 and TRBJ1-3, with D maybe TRBD1 (6 bases). This CDR3 comprises 16 residues. Per germline, CDR1 SGHTA and CDR2 FQGNSA. V gave up 5 bases and J gave up 10 bases, with 24 bases separating them. The CDR3 reads CASSPRTVGNSLTIYF. The CDR3 region has the DNA TGTGCCAGCAGCCCCCGGACAGTGGGAAATTCGCTGACCATATATTTT.

The J gene is TRBJ2-3, the V gene TRBV7-2; 7 bases are a match to TRBD1. V lost 1 base, J lost 0 bases, and 4 bases stayed unmatched. Germline CDR1 SGHTA, CDR2 FQGNSA. There are 16 residues in the CDR3. CDR3 bases: TGTGCCAGCAGCTTAGTTGGACAGGCGAGCACAGATACGCAGTATTTT. This sequence encodes CASSLVGQASTDTQYF.

The rearrangement uses TRBV28 and TRBJ1-1, with unresolved D. This CDR3 is built from 12 residues. Trimming took 6 bases from V and 1 from J, leaving 6 bases between them. Germline V lookup: CDR1 MDHEN, CDR2 SYDVKM. The CDR3 coding sequence is TGTGCCAGCAGCCCAGGGAACACTGAAGCTTTCTTT. It yields the protein CASSPGNTEAFF.

V usage is TRBV11-1 and J usage is TRBJ2-2; no reliable D call. Germline lookup yields CDR1 SGHAT and CDR2 FQDESV (reference sequence). The CDR3 spans 14 residues. V lost 10 bases and J 0 bases, leaving 12 bases between the germline ends. The CDR3 region has the DNA TGTGCCATGAGCCGGGCCCCGAACACCGGGGAGCTGTTTTTT. Its translation is CAMSRAPNTGELFF.

The chain employs TRBV7-3 and TRBJ2-5; TRBD2 aligns across 9 bases. Germline V CDR1 and CDR2: SGHTA, FQGTGA. J lost 5 bases, V lost 3 bases, and 7 bases had no gene match. The CDR3 extends over 15 amino acids. CDR3 sequence (DNA): TGTGCCAGCAGCTTCAGCGGGGGGCGCGGGGAGACCCAGTACTTC. Amino acids: CASSFSGGRGETQYF.

V is TRBV10-2 and J is TRBJ2-5, with D possibly matching TRBD1 (6 bases). The length of the CDR3 is 13 residues. The germline gives CDR1 WSHSY, CDR2 SAAADI. Deletions cut 10 bases from V and 1 base from J, with 13 bases between. DNA of the CDR3: TGCGCCACCGAGGGGGTCGCCCAAGAGACCCAGTACTTC. Translating gives CATEGVAQETQYF.

This clone appeared once. CDR3 loop: CASSPPWPRTYEQYF. CDR3 DNA sequence: TGTGCCAGCAGTCCACCCTGGCCGAGGACCTACGAGCAGTACTTC. The rearrangement uses TRBV6-5 and TRBJ2-7; D is uncertain. Germline V gene sequence: CDR1 MNHEY, CDR2 SVGAGI. The CDR3 covers 15 residues. The germline V and J ends were trimmed by 5 bases and 2 bases, with 16 bases remaining between them.

This clone came up a few times. This chain connects TRBV4-3 to TRBJ1-6; D perhaps matches TRBD1 (6 bases). Germline V gene data show CDR1 as LGHNA and CDR2 as YSLEER. The CDR3 consists of 15 residues. Trimming cost V 0 bases and J 12 bases, with 15 bases left between them. Written as DNA, the CDR3 is TGCGCCAGCAGCCAAGATGAGGGAGGGGGAGGACCCCTCCACTTT. Amino acids: CASSQDEGGGGPLHF.

V and J are TRBV6-4 and TRBJ2-1; D might be TRBD2 (6 bases). The CDR3 has 14 amino acids. The V end was cut by 3 bases, the J end by 9 bases, with 15 bases between. Germline V gives CDR1 MRHNA, CDR2 SNTAGT. Here the CDR3 DNA reads TGTGCCAGCAGTGAGAGGGGAGAGGAGGGTGAGCAGTTCTTC. It codes for CASSERGEEGEQFF.

The rearrangement uses TRBV19 and TRBJ1-1; 7 positions match TRBD1. Unmatched junction bases numbered 16, after V lost 4 bases and J lost 11 bases. The CDR3 covers 15 residues. Per the germline V gene, CDR1 is LNHDA and CDR2 is SQIVND (reference sequence). This CDR3 reads CASSTPPRTGIFAFF. For the CDR3, the DNA is TGTGCCAGTAGTACGCCGCCCCGGACAGGTATTTTTGCTTTCTTT.

V and J are TRBV11-2 and TRBJ2-7, with 8 bases fitting TRBD2. Germline V gene data show CDR1 as SGHAT and CDR2 as FQNNGV. This CDR3 contains 14 residues. The trim removed 5 bases at V and 3 bases at J, leaving 6 bases unmatched. CDR3 in DNA: TGTGCCAGCAGCCGCGGGGGGTCGAACTACGAGCAGTACTTC. Translated: CASSRGGSNYEQYF.

The chain has TRBV30 and TRBJ2-7; 8 bases are a match to TRBD2. The CDR3 totals 13 residues. Per the germline V gene, CDR1 is GTSNPN and CDR2 is SVGIG (reference sequence). This CDR3 is CAWAGGVSYEQYF. The CDR3 bases are TGTGCTTGGGCCGGGGGGGTCTCCTACGAGCAGTACTTC.

J is TRBJ1-3 and V is TRBV9, with no clear D. Germline values: CDR1 SGDLS, CDR2 YYNGEE. CDR3 length: 15 residues. V was shortened by 0 bases and J by 2 bases, with 9 bases between the two germline ends. CDR3 loop: CASSVGTVTGNTIYF. The CDR3 DNA reads as TGTGCCAGCAGCGTAGGGACGGTGACTGGAAACACCATATATTTT.

This clone came up a few times. The chain carries TRBV6-1 and TRBJ1-4; weak D call: TRBD1 (5 bases). Germline CDR1 is MNHNS and CDR2 is SASEGT. The germline V and J ends were trimmed by 5 bases and 4 bases, with 11 bases remaining between them. The length of the CDR3 is 14 residues. CDR3 in DNA: TGTGCCAGCAGTTTCCGGGACGGTAATGAAAAACTGTTTTTT. This encodes CASSFRDGNEKLFF.

The chain combines TRBV5-4 with TRBJ2-5, with D maybe TRBD2 (6 bases). The J call may be mistaken, given a closer DNA end match to TRBJ2-7. This CDR3 comprises 15 residues. CDR1 and CDR2 (germline): SGHNT, YYREEE (reference sequence). The CDR3 reads CASSPPGRSSYEQYF. The CDR3 DNA sequence: TGTGCCAGCAGCCCGCCGGGGAGGAGCTCCTACGAGCAGTACTTC.

For this clone: A read error is likely, as this CDR3 ends without the conserved phenylalanine or tryptophan. The rearrangement uses TRBV6-1 and TRBJ2-7; the match to TRBD2 covers 9 bases. Trimming took 0 bases from V and 3 from J; bases not matched to a gene: 3. CDR1 MNHNS and CDR2 SASEGT come from the germline V gene. The length of the CDR3 is 15 residues. The CDR3 reads CASSEASGGVYEQYL. The CDR3 DNA sequence: TGTGCCAGCAGTGAAGCTAGCGGGGGAGTCTACGAGCAGTACCTC.

V gene TRBV6-6 combines with J gene TRBJ2-7; D remains unclear. With 5 bases removed from V and 4 bases from J, the gap between germline ends came to 12 bases. The CDR3 loop spans 13 amino acids. CDR1 and CDR2 (germline): MNHNY, SVGAGI (reference sequence). CDR3 in DNA: TGTGCCAGCAGTCCCCGAAGGCTATACGAGCAGTACTTC. Translation gives CASSPRRLYEQYF.

The chain combines TRBV19 with TRBJ1-5; TRBD1 aligns across 9 bases. The V gene end was trimmed by 1 base and the J gene end by 5 bases; junction bases not matched to a gene: 3. There are 15 residues in the CDR3. Germline-derived CDR1 and CDR2 are LNHDA and SQIVND (reference sequence). The CDR3 region is CASSIGTGEDQPQHF. CDR3 in DNA: TGTGCCAGTAGTATAGGGACAGGGGAGGATCAGCCCCAGCATTTT.

The sample holds one count of this clone. This sequence joins TRBV6-5 and TRBJ2-2; D might be TRBD2 (6 bases). The CDR3 runs 16 residues. V lost 0 bases and J lost 3, with 11 bases in between. Germline V CDR1 and CDR2: MNHEY, SVGAGI. CDR3 sequence reads: CASSYSTGVHTGELFF. The CDR3 DNA is TGTGCCAGCAGTTACTCGACGGGGGTTCACACCGGGGAGCTGTTTTTT.

The CDR3 DNA follows: TGTGCCAGCAGCCCGGACAGGCAAGAGCAGTACTTC. It codes for CASSPDRQEQYF. The V gene is TRBV7-2, the J gene TRBJ2-7; 7 bases fit TRBD1. This CDR3 spans 12 amino acids. Per the germline V gene, CDR1 is SGHTA and CDR2 is FQGNSA. V lost 5 bases, J lost 7 bases, and 5 bases stayed unmatched.

V and J are TRBV5-4 and TRBJ1-2; the D gene is possibly TRBD1 (5 bases). The CDR3 totals 14 residues. Germline assignment: CDR1 SGHNT and CDR2 YYREEE (reference sequence). The V gene lost 3 bases and the J gene lost 2 bases, with 11 bases spanning the gap. The CDR3, as DNA: TGTGCCAGCAGCTGGATTGGGGACAACTATGGCTACACCTTC. This gives the protein CASSWIGDNYGYTF.

This clone was counted a single time. The CDR3: CASSRTGTGSQALHF. DNA of the CDR3: TGTGCCAGCAGCAGAACCGGGACAGGAAGCCAGGCCCTCCACTTT. This chain links TRBV5-8 with TRBJ1-6; 8 bases fit TRBD1. Germline CDR1 SGHTS, CDR2 YDEGEE. J lost 14 bases, V lost 4 bases, and 14 bases had no gene match. The length of the CDR3 is 15 residues.

This clone has just one count. The chain joins TRBV15 to TRBJ1-2; D is uncertain. The CDR3 extends over 13 amino acids. The germline V and J ends were trimmed by 0 bases and 8 bases, with 10 bases remaining between them. Germline lookup yields CDR1 LNHNV and CDR2 YYDKDF (reference sequence). The CDR3 DNA is TGTGCCACCAGCAGAGATCAAGGGTGGGGCTACACCTTC. Protein product: CATSRDQGWGYTF.

The chain links TRBV5-6 to TRBJ2-5; unclear D gene. With 0 bases removed from V and 1 base from J, the gap between germline ends came to 7 bases. CDR1 is SGHDT, CDR2 YYEEEE, per germline. The CDR3 consists of 14 residues. Here the CDR3 DNA reads TGTGCCAGCAGCTTGGGGACCTCCCAAGAGACCCAGTACTTC. It specifies CASSLGTSQETQYF.